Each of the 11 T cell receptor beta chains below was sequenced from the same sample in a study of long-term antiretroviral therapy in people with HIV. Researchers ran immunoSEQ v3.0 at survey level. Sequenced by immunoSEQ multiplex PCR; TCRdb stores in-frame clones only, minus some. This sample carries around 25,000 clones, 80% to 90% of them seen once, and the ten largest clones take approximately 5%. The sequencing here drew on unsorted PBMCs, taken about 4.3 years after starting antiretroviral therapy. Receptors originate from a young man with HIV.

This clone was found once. CDR3 residues: CAISESTQTADTQYF. The CDR3 DNA reads as TGTGCCATCAGTGAGTCAACACAGACCGCAGATACGCAGTATTTT. The chain is built from TRBV10-3 and TRBJ2-3; D is undetermined. The CDR3 length is 15 residues. Trimming pared 0 bases from V and 4 bases from J, leaving 11 bases between. CDR1 is ENHRY and CDR2 is SYGVKD in the germline V gene.

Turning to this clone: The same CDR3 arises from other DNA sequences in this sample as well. The CDR3 region has the DNA TGTGCCAGCAGTGATGGAGGTGGGGGCGGAGAGACCCAGTACTTC. Its translation: CASSDGGGGGETQYF. V usage is TRBV2 and J usage is TRBJ2-5; D may be TRBD1 (6 bases). With 3 bases removed from V and 4 bases from J, the gap between germline ends came to 15 bases. The CDR3 runs 15 residues. In germline, CDR1 is SNHLY, CDR2 FYNNEI.

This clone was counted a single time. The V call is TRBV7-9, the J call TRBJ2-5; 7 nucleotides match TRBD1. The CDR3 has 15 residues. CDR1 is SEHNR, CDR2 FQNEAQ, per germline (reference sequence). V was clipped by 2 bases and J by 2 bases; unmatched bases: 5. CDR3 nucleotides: TGTGCCAGCAGCTTACCCGGGACAGATCAAGAGACCCAGTACTTC. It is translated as CASSLPGTDQETQYF.

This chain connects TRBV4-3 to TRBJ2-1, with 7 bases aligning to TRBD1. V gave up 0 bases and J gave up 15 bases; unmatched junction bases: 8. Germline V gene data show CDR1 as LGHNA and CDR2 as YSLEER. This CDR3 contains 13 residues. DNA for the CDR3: TGCGCCAGCAGCCAAGAAGGGGGCGGAGCAGCGTTCTTC. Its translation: CASSQEGGGAAFF.

The CDR3 DNA reads as TGTGCCAGCAGCTCGGGTATAGGGAACACTGAAGCTTTCTTT. This sequence encodes CASSSGIGNTEAFF. The chain carries TRBV11-3 and TRBJ1-1, with unresolved D. Trimming pared 4 bases from V and 1 base from J, leaving 10 bases between. This CDR3 is built from 14 residues. Germline assignment: CDR1 SGHNT and CDR2 YENEEA.

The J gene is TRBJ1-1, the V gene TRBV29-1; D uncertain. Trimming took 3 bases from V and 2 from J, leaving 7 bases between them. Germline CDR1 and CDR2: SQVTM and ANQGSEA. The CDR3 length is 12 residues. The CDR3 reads CSVDGGNTEAFF. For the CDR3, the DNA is TGCAGCGTTGATGGTGGAAACACTGAAGCTTTCTTT.

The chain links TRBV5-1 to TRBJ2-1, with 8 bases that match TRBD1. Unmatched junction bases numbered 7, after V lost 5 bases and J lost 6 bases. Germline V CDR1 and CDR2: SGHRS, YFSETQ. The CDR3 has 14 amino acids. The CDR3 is CASSPKTGVNEQFF. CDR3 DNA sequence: TGCGCCAGCAGTCCAAAGACAGGGGTCAATGAGCAGTTCTTC.

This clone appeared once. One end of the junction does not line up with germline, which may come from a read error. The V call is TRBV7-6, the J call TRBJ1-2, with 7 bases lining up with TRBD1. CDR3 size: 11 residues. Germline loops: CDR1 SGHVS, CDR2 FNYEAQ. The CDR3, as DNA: TGTGCCAGCAGCCCCGGAGGACAGGTTGACTTC. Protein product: CASSPGGQVDF. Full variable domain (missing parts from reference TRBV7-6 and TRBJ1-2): GAGVSQSPRYKVTKRGQDVALRCDPISGHVSLYWYRQALGQGPEFLTYFNYEAQQDKSGLPNDRFSAERPEGSISTLTIQRTEQRDSAMYRCASSPGGQVDFGSGTRLTVV.

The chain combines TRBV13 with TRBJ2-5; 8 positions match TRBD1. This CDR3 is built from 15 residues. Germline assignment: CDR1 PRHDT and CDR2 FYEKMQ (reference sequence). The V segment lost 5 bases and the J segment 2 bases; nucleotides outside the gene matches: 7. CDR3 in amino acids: CASSQNGQGQETQYF. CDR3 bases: TGTGCCAGCAGCCAGAATGGACAGGGACAAGAGACCCAGTACTTC.

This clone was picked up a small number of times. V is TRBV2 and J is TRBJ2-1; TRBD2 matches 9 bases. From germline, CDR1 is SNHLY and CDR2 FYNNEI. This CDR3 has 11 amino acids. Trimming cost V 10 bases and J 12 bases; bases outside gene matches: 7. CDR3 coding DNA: TGTGCCACGGGACTAGCTCGTCGGCAGTTCTTC. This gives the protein CATGLARRQFF.

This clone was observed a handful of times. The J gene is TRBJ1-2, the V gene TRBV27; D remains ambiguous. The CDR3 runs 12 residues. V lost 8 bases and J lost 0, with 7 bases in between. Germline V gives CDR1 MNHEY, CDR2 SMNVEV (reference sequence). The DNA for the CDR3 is TGTGCCAGCGGGGAAACTAACTATGGCTACACCTTC. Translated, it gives CASGETNYGYTF.